One TCR beta chain is described in this entry. As yet, its antigen is unknown. The data are from a study of Ad26.COV2.S vaccination and SARS-CoV-2 variants. Whole-study findings and limits: Assessments of TCR breadth and depth may have underestimated the total T cell responses. Vaccine and placebo recipients had similar non-spike TCR breadth.

The treatment is: around 19 received Ad26.COV2.S at low or high dose, single or two shots; several received placebo; per-sample allocation not given. Collection of samples fell on day 63 after the first vaccine or placebo injection. Vaccination used an Ad26 vector expressing Wuhan-strain SARS-CoV-2 spike. TCRdb's table, derived via immunoSEQ multiplex PCR, lists solely in-frame clones and lacks some. The table has 510,000 or so clones, approximately 88% seen once. Germline V gives CDR1 MRHNA, CDR2 SNTAGT. The CDR3 loop spans 16 amino acids. V was shortened by 0 bases and J by 9 bases, with 18 bases between the two germline ends.

The clonotype originates from a person aged 18-65 years who received the Ad26.COV2.S COVID-19 vaccine or a placebo. The V and J genes are TRBV6-4 and TRBJ2-1; no firm D call. The source was peripheral blood, collected in a trial of Ad26.COV2.S vaccine versus placebo. CDR3 sequence (DNA): TGTGCCAGCAGTGACTCCGTTGGGTTGCCGGTGGGTGAGCAGTTCTTC. As protein: CASSDSVGLPVGEQFF.